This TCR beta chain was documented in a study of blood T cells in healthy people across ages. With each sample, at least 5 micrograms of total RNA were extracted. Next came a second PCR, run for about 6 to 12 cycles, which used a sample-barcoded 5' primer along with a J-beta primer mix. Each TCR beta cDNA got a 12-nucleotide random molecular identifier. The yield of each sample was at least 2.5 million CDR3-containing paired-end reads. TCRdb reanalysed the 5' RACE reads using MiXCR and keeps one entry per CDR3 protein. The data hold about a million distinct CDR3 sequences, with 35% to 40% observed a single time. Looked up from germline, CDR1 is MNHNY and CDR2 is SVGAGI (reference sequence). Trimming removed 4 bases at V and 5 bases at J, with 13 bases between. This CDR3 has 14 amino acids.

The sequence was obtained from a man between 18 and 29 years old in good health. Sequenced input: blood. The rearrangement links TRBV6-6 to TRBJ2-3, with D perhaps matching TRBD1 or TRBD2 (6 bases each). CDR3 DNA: TGTGCCAGCAGTTCCCCGGGGGCGATAGATACGCAGTATTTT. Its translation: CASSSPGAIDTQYF.